A selection of T cell receptor beta chains follows, all from one sample in a study of identical twins. TCRdb passed the 5' RACE reads through MiXCR, listing each CDR3 protein once. The profile covers roughly 350,000 distinct CDR3 sequences, with 9% to 15% appearing a single time and 6% to 9% taken by the ten largest. The sample also formed part of further work on yellow fever vaccine responses in identical twins.

Sequencing was carried out using CD8+ T cells sorted from blood. The receptors come from a woman aged 18-35 years in good health. CDR3s include the opening cysteine and the closing phenylalanine or tryptophan. A D gene is named only where the DNA matches it firmly. The size field is filled for only some rows; it gives once, few, many or a size class.

v_gene: TRBV9
d_gene: -
abundance: many
j_gene: TRBJ1-2
CDR3aa: CASSVGDIHGYTF
CDR3nt: TGTGCCAGCAGCGTAGGAGACATCCATGGCTACACCTTC

v_gene: TRBV16
d_gene: TRBD2
abundance: few
j_gene: TRBJ2-7
CDR3aa: CASSQFAGGQSSYEQYF
CDR3nt: TGTGCCAGCAGCCAATTTGCGGGGGGACAAAGCTCCTACGAGCAGTACTTC

v_gene: TRBV15
d_gene: -
abundance: -
j_gene: TRBJ2-2
CDR3aa: CATSLTRSTTGELFF
CDR3nt: TGTGCCACCAGTCTCACCCGGTCTACTACCGGGGAGCTGTTTTTT

v_gene: TRBV6-5
d_gene: TRBD2
abundance: -
j_gene: TRBJ2-7
CDR3aa: CASSYLSGGRYEQYF
CDR3nt: TGTGCCAGCAGTTACCTTAGCGGGGGCAGGTACGAGCAGTACTTC

v_gene: TRBV4-2
d_gene: TRBD1
abundance: -
j_gene: TRBJ2-1
CDR3aa: CASSLRTETGTGGDEQFF
CDR3nt: TGTGCCAGCAGCCTCCGTACTGAAACCGGGACAGGGGGCGATGAGCAGTTCTTC

v_gene: TRBV12-3/TRBV12-4
d_gene: TRBD2
abundance: few
j_gene: TRBJ2-3
CDR3aa: CASSLGGGGSTDTQYF
CDR3nt: TGTGCCAGCAGTTTAGGCGGCGGGGGAAGCACAGATACGCAGTATTTT

v_gene: TRBV15
d_gene: -
abundance: many
j_gene: TRBJ2-7
CDR3aa: CATSRVNEQYF
CDR3nt: TGTGCCACCAGCAGAGTGAACGAGCAGTACTTC

v_gene: TRBV25-1
d_gene: -
abundance: -
j_gene: TRBJ2-5
CDR3aa: CASSEYGPGAQYF
CDR3nt: TGTGCCAGCAGTGAATATGGCCCCGGGGCCCAGTACTTC

v_gene: TRBV24-1
d_gene: TRBD1
abundance: few
j_gene: TRBJ2-1
CDR3aa: CATSDAPGQGLYNEQFF
CDR3nt: TGTGCCACCAGTGATGCACCGGGACAGGGTCTCTACAATGAGCAGTTCTTC

v_gene: TRBV2
d_gene: -
abundance: -
j_gene: TRBJ2-7
CDR3aa: CASSERGPSSYEQYF
CDR3nt: TGTGCCAGCAGTGAACGGGGGCCTTCGTCCTACGAGCAGTACTTC

v_gene: TRBV19
d_gene: TRBD1
abundance: few
j_gene: TRBJ1-1
CDR3aa: CATRSQGGTEAFF
CDR3nt: TGTGCCACTCGGTCCCAGGGGGGGACTGAAGCTTTCTTT

v_gene: TRBV4-2
d_gene: -
abundance: -
j_gene: TRBJ2-7
CDR3aa: CASSQFSGNSYEQYF
CDR3nt: TGTGCCAGCAGCCAATTCAGCGGTAACTCCTACGAGCAGTACTTC

v_gene: TRBV27
d_gene: -
abundance: many
j_gene: TRBJ2-7
CDR3aa: CASSPSSGDYPSEQYF
CDR3nt: TGTGCCAGCAGTCCATCCTCGGGTGATTACCCCTCCGAGCAGTACTTC

v_gene: TRBV10-3
d_gene: TRBD2
abundance: -
j_gene: TRBJ2-2
CDR3aa: CAIMGTSGSDGTGELFF
CDR3nt: TGTGCCATCATGGGGACTAGCGGGAGCGATGGCACCGGGGAGCTGTTTTTT

v_gene: TRBV6-4
d_gene: -
abundance: many
j_gene: TRBJ1-6
CDR3aa: CASSDSVASPLHF
CDR3nt: TGTGCCAGCAGTGACTCGGTGGCCTCACCCCTCCACTTT

v_gene: TRBV28
d_gene: TRBD1
abundance: -
j_gene: TRBJ1-2
CDR3aa: CASSTDRVYYGYTF
CDR3nt: TGTGCCAGCAGCACGGACAGGGTTTACTATGGCTACACCTTC

v_gene: TRBV5-6
d_gene: -
abundance: few
j_gene: TRBJ1-2
CDR3aa: CASSSEWDGYTF
CDR3nt: TGTGCCAGCAGCTCAGAGTGGGATGGCTACACCTTC

v_gene: TRBV4-2
d_gene: TRBD1
abundance: few
j_gene: TRBJ2-1
CDR3aa: CASSQDGQGGYNEQFF
CDR3nt: TGTGCCAGCAGCCAAGATGGACAGGGTGGCTACAATGAGCAGTTCTTC

v_gene: TRBV7-9
d_gene: -
abundance: -
j_gene: TRBJ1-2
CDR3aa: CASSFPGQGQFLERYTF
CDR3nt: TGTGCCAGCAGCTTCCCTGGGCAGGGGCAGTTTTTGGAGCGCTACACCTTC

v_gene: TRBV9
d_gene: TRBD1
abundance: many
j_gene: TRBJ2-2
CDR3aa: CASSFHRGQDTGELFF
CDR3nt: TGTGCCAGCAGCTTTCACAGGGGGCAAGACACCGGGGAGCTGTTTTTT

v_gene: TRBV6-1
d_gene: -
abundance: few
j_gene: TRBJ2-3
CDR3aa: CASSDGVGRDTQYF
CDR3nt: TGTGCCAGCAGTGACGGCGTGGGGAGGGATACGCAGTATTTT

v_gene: TRBV12-3/TRBV12-4
d_gene: -
abundance: -
j_gene: TRBJ1-4
CDR3aa: CASSLAGIATNEKLFF
CDR3nt: TGTGCCAGCAGTTTAGCTGGCATTGCAACTAATGAAAAACTGTTTTTT

v_gene: TRBV29-1
d_gene: TRBD1
abundance: many
j_gene: TRBJ1-1
CDR3aa: CSVPGTGPSEAFF
CDR3nt: TGCAGCGTCCCAGGGACAGGGCCTTCTGAAGCTTTCTTT

v_gene: TRBV25-1
d_gene: -
abundance: -
j_gene: TRBJ1-3
CDR3aa: CASSEPRGGLGNTIYF
CDR3nt: TGTGCCAGCAGTGAACCCCGAGGAGGACTTGGAAACACCATATATTTT

v_gene: TRBV3-1
d_gene: TRBD2
abundance: few
j_gene: TRBJ2-1
CDR3aa: CASSLTASGGFYNEQFF
CDR3nt: TGTGCCAGCAGCCTAACTGCTAGCGGGGGGTTTTACAATGAGCAGTTCTTC

v_gene: TRBV6-5
d_gene: -
abundance: -
j_gene: TRBJ2-3
CDR3aa: CASSYSAGWVDTQYF
CDR3nt: TGTGCCAGCAGTTACTCGGCGGGGTGGGTGGATACGCAGTATTTT

v_gene: TRBV3-1
d_gene: -
abundance: -
j_gene: TRBJ2-1
CDR3aa: CASSQGKGGAYNEQFF
CDR3nt: TGTGCCAGCAGCCAAGGGAAGGGGGGCGCCTACAATGAGCAGTTCTTC

v_gene: TRBV11-2
d_gene: -
abundance: few
j_gene: TRBJ2-1
CDR3aa: CASSRHRGSARDNEQFF
CDR3nt: TGTGCCAGCAGCCGCCATCGGGGTTCCGCTAGGGACAATGAGCAGTTCTTC

v_gene: TRBV4-1
d_gene: -
abundance: few
j_gene: TRBJ2-7
CDR3aa: CASSRQTDYEQYF
CDR3nt: TGCGCCAGCAGCCGACAGACAGACTACGAGCAGTACTTC

v_gene: TRBV25-1
d_gene: -
abundance: many
j_gene: TRBJ1-3
CDR3aa: CASSPTGRSGNTIYF
CDR3nt: TGTGCCAGCAGTCCCACAGGTCGCTCTGGAAACACCATATATTTT

v_gene: TRBV5-1
d_gene: TRBD1
abundance: -
j_gene: TRBJ2-5
CDR3aa: CASSKTGIQETQYF
CDR3nt: TGCGCCAGCAGCAAGACAGGGATCCAAGAGACCCAGTACTTC

v_gene: TRBV7-6
d_gene: TRBD1
abundance: few
j_gene: TRBJ1-2
CDR3aa: CASSLTPTGNYGYTF
CDR3nt: TGTGCCAGCAGCTTAACCCCGACAGGGAACTATGGCTACACCTTC

v_gene: TRBV6-4
d_gene: TRBD2
abundance: -
j_gene: TRBJ2-1
CDR3aa: CASSDSPSGGARFF
CDR3nt: TGTGCCAGCAGTGACTCCCCTAGCGGGGGGGCCCGGTTCTTC

v_gene: TRBV28
d_gene: -
abundance: few
j_gene: TRBJ2-6
CDR3aa: CASSHRTSGANVLTF
CDR3nt: TGTGCCAGCAGTCACCGGACCTCTGGGGCCAACGTCCTGACTTTC

v_gene: TRBV15
d_gene: TRBD2
abundance: -
j_gene: TRBJ2-1
CDR3aa: CATSRGTSGIDEQFF
CDR3nt: TGTGCCACCAGCAGAGGGACTAGCGGGATCGATGAGCAGTTCTTC

v_gene: TRBV6-2/TRBV6-3
d_gene: -
abundance: -
j_gene: TRBJ2-3
CDR3aa: CASSYGDRHTDTQYF
CDR3nt: TGTGCCAGCAGTTACGGTGACAGGCACACAGATACGCAGTATTTT

v_gene: TRBV12-3/TRBV12-4
d_gene: -
abundance: -
j_gene: TRBJ1-1
CDR3aa: CASSAGDPEAFF
CDR3nt: TGTGCCAGCAGTGCGGGGGATCCTGAAGCTTTCTTT

v_gene: TRBV28
d_gene: TRBD2
abundance: -
j_gene: TRBJ2-1
CDR3aa: CASSHPPGLTANEQFF
CDR3nt: TGTGCCAGCAGCCATCCGCCGGGACTAACCGCCAATGAGCAGTTCTTC

v_gene: TRBV20-1
d_gene: -
abundance: -
j_gene: TRBJ1-1
CDR3aa: CSARPWGQFNTEAFF
CDR3nt: TGCAGTGCTAGACCGTGGGGACAATTTAACACTGAAGCTTTCTTT

v_gene: TRBV24-1
d_gene: -
abundance: few
j_gene: TRBJ1-2
CDR3aa: CATSSGIANYGYTF
CDR3nt: TGTGCCACCAGCTCAGGGATAGCTAACTATGGCTACACCTTC

v_gene: TRBV27
d_gene: -
abundance: few
j_gene: TRBJ1-4
CDR3aa: CASSLQGIPTNEKLFF
CDR3nt: TGTGCCAGCAGTTTGCAGGGAATACCAACTAATGAAAAACTGTTTTTT

v_gene: TRBV15
d_gene: -
abundance: -
j_gene: TRBJ1-2
CDR3aa: CLTSREGQGNGYTF
CDR3nt: TGTCTCACCAGCAGAGAAGGGCAGGGGAATGGCTACACCTTC

v_gene: TRBV27
d_gene: TRBD1
abundance: few
j_gene: TRBJ1-6
CDR3aa: CASSYGTGESPLHF
CDR3nt: TGTGCCAGCAGCTATGGGACAGGGGAGTCACCCCTCCACTTT

v_gene: TRBV12-3/TRBV12-4
d_gene: -
abundance: few
j_gene: TRBJ2-2
CDR3aa: CASRFLRVGDTGELFF
CDR3nt: TGTGCCAGCAGATTTCTTAGGGTGGGTGACACCGGGGAGCTGTTTTTT

v_gene: TRBV5-1
d_gene: -
abundance: -
j_gene: TRBJ1-4
CDR3aa: CASSLDSGAKGKLFF
CDR3nt: TGCGCCAGCAGCTTGGATAGTGGGGCCAAGGGTAAACTGTTTTTT

v_gene: TRBV4-1
d_gene: -
abundance: few
j_gene: TRBJ1-1
CDR3aa: CASSQRARGGVNEAFF
CDR3nt: TGCGCCAGCAGCCAGAGGGCGCGAGGGGGTGTTAATGAAGCTTTCTTT

v_gene: TRBV7-8
d_gene: -
abundance: -
j_gene: TRBJ2-7
CDR3aa: CASSLEVSATYEQYF
CDR3nt: TGTGCCAGCAGCTTAGAGGTTAGCGCAACCTACGAGCAGTACTTC

v_gene: TRBV20-1
d_gene: TRBD2
abundance: -
j_gene: TRBJ2-7
CDR3aa: CSASSRALAGPPYEQYF
CDR3nt: TGCAGTGCTAGCTCGAGGGCTCTAGCGGGACCCCCCTACGAGCAGTACTTC